This T cell receptor beta chain was captured in a study of shared clonotypes between healthy human individuals. This clone was seen once. Assay runs were performed at deep level. Sequencing was performed with immunoSEQ multiplex PCR; in TCRdb, only in-frame clones are kept and a portion is missing. The sample has about 990,000 clones, 78% seen once; the top ten hold under 0.8%. Trimming removed 1 base from V and 5 bases from J; junction bases left unmatched: 7. This CDR3 has 17 amino acids. Germline CDR1 and CDR2: KGHSH and LQKENI. The sequencing input was memory CD4+ T cells from PBMCs. Subset noted: CD45RA-negative fraction. The receptor was isolated from a man between 18 and 29 years old in good health. Some clones in this sample may be carry-over from other donors' samples. The chain recombines TRBV18 with TRBJ2-7; TRBD2 matches 14 bases. CDR3 sequence: CASSPLGTSGSKDEQYF. The CDR3 region has the DNA TGTGCCAGCTCACCACTCGGGACTAGCGGGAGTAAGGACGAGCAGTACTTC.